Following are 15 T cell receptor beta chains from one sample sequenced in a study of CD8+ T cells in alopecia areata (dated by TCRdb to 2016 to 2019). The library was prepared using the immunoSEQ multiplex PCR assay. RNA was extracted from all samples and reverse transcribed into cDNA as template for TCR sequencing. Held by TCRdb, this immuneACCESS table contains in-frame sequences only and omits some clones. Under half of the omission traces to an unresolved V gene where checked; the cause of the rest is unknown. This sample comprises about 200,000 clones, 60% of them detected only once. The top ten clonotypes cover approximately 3.3% of the sample. The label giving this sample's time point can be read as: four to five weeks on oral tofacitinib. The treatment or condition label on this specimen signifies: oral pan-JAK inhibitor, 5-10 mg twice daily. Material: CD4+ T cells sorted from blood, obtained at week 4, from a patient treated with tofacitinib. The receptor source for this set is a human donor with alopecia areata.

This clone was seen a handful of times. The chain uses TRBV7-9 and TRBJ2-7; D may be TRBD1 or TRBD2 (5 bases each). This CDR3 contains 17 residues. Germline V gene data show CDR1 as SEHNR and CDR2 as FQNEAQ (reference sequence). V was clipped by 2 bases and J by 0 bases, with 17 bases between them. The CDR3 spells CASSLIPNRDGSYEQYF. The DNA for the CDR3 is TGTGCCAGCAGCTTAATACCCAACCGGGACGGCTCCTACGAGCAGTACTTC.

The CDR3 DNA reads TGTGCCAGCAGCCAAGGACGGCAGCGGGGGGGCCAAGAGACCCAGTACTTC. The encoded protein is CASSQGRQRGGQETQYF. J is TRBJ2-5 and V is TRBV4-2, with 10 positions matching TRBD2. Looked up from germline, CDR1 is LGHNA and CDR2 is YNFKEQ. J was trimmed by 1 base and V by 1 base; bases with no gene match: 6. This CDR3 contains 17 residues.

The chain is built from TRBV5-6 and TRBJ2-3, with 9 bases fitting TRBD1. Germline V lookup: CDR1 SGHDT, CDR2 YYEEEE. The length of the CDR3 is 14 residues. V shed 4 bases and J 3 bases; nucleotides not matched to a gene: 3. The CDR3 loop reads CASSRGQGTDTQYF. Here the CDR3 DNA reads TGTGCCAGCAGCCGGGGACAGGGAACAGATACGCAGTATTTT. The variable domain in full, with the rest retrieved from reference TRBV5-6 and TRBJ2-3, is DAGVTQSPTHLIKTRGQQVTLRCSPKSGHDTVSWYQQALGQGPQFIFQYYEEEERQRGNFPDRFSGHQFPNYSSELNVNALLLGDSALYLCASSRGQGTDTQYFGPGTRLTVL.

The chain recombines TRBV7-9 with TRBJ2-6; no definite D call. CDR1 and CDR2 (germline): SEHNR, FQNEAQ (reference sequence). The ends were cut back, 3 bases at V and 3 bases at J, with 15 bases in the middle. The CDR3 has 17 amino acids. The CDR3 DNA reads TGTGCCAGCAGCTTGGCCCTTTCTGGTGGTGGGGCCAACGTCCTGACTTTC. Translating it yields CASSLALSGGGANVLTF.

This chain connects TRBV25-1 to TRBJ1-2, with TRBD1 identical over 7 bases. In germline, CDR1 is MGHDK, CDR2 SYGVNS. The CDR3 covers 12 residues. Trimming removed 4 bases from V and 8 bases from J; junction bases left unmatched: 4. The DNA of the CDR3 is TGTGCCAGCAGTGTCAGGGGGGGCGGCTACACCTTC. It codes for CASSVRGGGYTF.

This clone was seen more than once but under ten times. The gene calls are TRBV10-3 and TRBJ1-1, with D perhaps TRBD1 (5 bases). The CDR3 has 12 amino acids. CDR1 and CDR2 from the germline V gene are ENHRY and SYGVKD. The V and J ends lost 7 bases and 3 bases respectively, with 9 bases between them. CDR3 sequence reads: CAINRGDTEAFF. Here the CDR3 DNA reads TGTGCCATCAACCGGGGGGACACTGAAGCTTTCTTT.

The J gene is TRBJ1-5, the V gene TRBV2; 7 positions agree with TRBD1. V was pared by 4 bases and J by 4 bases, with 7 bases of the junction left unmatched. Germline CDR1 and CDR2: SNHLY and FYNNEI. The length of the CDR3 is 15 residues. CDR3 DNA: TGTGCCAGCAGTGGGGACAGCGTTCCTAATCAGCCCCAGCATTTT. It encodes CASSGDSVPNQPQHF. The variable domain in full, with the rest retrieved from reference TRBV2 and TRBJ1-5, is EPEVTQTPSHQVTQMGQEVILRCVPISNHLYFYWYRQILGQKVEFLVSFYNNEISEKSEIFDDQFSVERPDGSNFTLKIRSTKLEDSAMYFCASSGDSVPNQPQHFGDGTRLSIL.

J is TRBJ1-3 and V is TRBV13; D is ambiguous. CDR3 length: 15 amino acids. Trimming took 5 bases from V and 0 from J, leaving 11 bases between them. The germline V gene encodes CDR1 PRHDT and CDR2 FYEKMQ (reference sequence). The CDR3 bases are TGTGCCAGCAGCCCCACGGGATCCTCTGGAAACACCATATATTTT. It yields the protein CASSPTGSSGNTIYF. Complete variable domain (other parts from reference TRBV13 and TRBJ1-3): AAGVIQSPRHLIKEKRETATLKCYPIPRHDTVYWYQQGPGQDPQFLISFYEKMQSDKGSIPDRFSAQQFSDYHSELNMSSLELGDSALYFCASSPTGSSGNTIYFGEGSWLTVV.

A few counts support this clone. The chain has TRBV6-5 and TRBJ1-2; tentative D call: TRBD1 (5 bases). Germline V gives CDR1 MNHEY, CDR2 SVGAGI. This CDR3 is built from 12 residues. Trimming removed 1 base at V and 7 bases at J, with 7 bases between. The CDR3 nucleotides read TGTGCCAGCAGTTACTTCGGGGGTGGCTACACCTTC. Its translation is CASSYFGGGYTF.

The chain couples TRBV4-2 to TRBJ2-6; D unresolved. This CDR3 is 15 amino acids long. V was clipped by 0 bases and J by 2 bases, with 5 bases between them. The V gene's germline CDR1 is LGHNA and CDR2 YNFKEQ. CDR3 protein: CASSQDPAGANVLTF. The CDR3, as DNA: TGTGCCAGCAGCCAAGACCCCGCTGGGGCCAACGTCCTGACTTTC.

This chain uses TRBV30 with TRBJ2-7, with D perhaps matching TRBD1 (6 bases). From germline, CDR1 is GTSNPN and CDR2 SVGIG (reference sequence). The CDR3 loop spans 11 amino acids. Between the trimmed V and J ends, which lost 5 bases and 4 bases, there was a span of 9 bases. CDR3 region: CAWEQGYEQYF. Here the CDR3 DNA reads TGTGCCTGGGAACAGGGTTACGAGCAGTACTTC. Variable domain in full (rest from reference TRBV30 and TRBJ2-7): SQTIHQWPATLVQPVGSPLSLECTVEGTSNPNLYWYRQAAGRGLQLLFYSVGIGQISSEVPQNLSASRPQDRQFILSSKKLLLSDSGFYLCAWEQGYEQYFGPGTRLTVT.

This clone has just a few counts. The chain has TRBV10-3 and TRBJ1-3; 12 bases match TRBD1. The length of the CDR3 is 17 residues. The junction had 14 bases not matched to a gene; V was cut back by 10 bases and J by 4 bases. Germline CDR1 and CDR2: ENHRY and SYGVKD. The chain's CDR3 is CATLKPGQGADGNTIYF. CDR3 sequence (DNA): TGTGCCACCCTAAAGCCGGGACAGGGGGCTGACGGAAACACCATATATTTT.

This clone was seen just once. The genes are TRBV7-4 and TRBJ1-5; D is ambiguous. Looked up from germline, CDR1 is SGHVT and CDR2 is SQSDAQ. The CDR3 length is 13 residues. V lost 5 bases and J 7 bases, leaving 12 bases between the germline ends. The CDR3 loop is CASSPPSIQPQHF. CDR3 in DNA: TGTGCCAGCAGCCCTCCAAGTATCCAGCCCCAGCATTTT.

The table lists this clone with many counts. The chain uses TRBV9 and TRBJ1-2, with 7 bases aligning to TRBD1. V dropped 2 bases and J dropped 6; count of bases not matched to a gene: 10. CDR1 and CDR2 from the germline V gene are SGDLS and YYNGEE. The CDR3 loop spans 15 amino acids. Written as DNA, the CDR3 is TGTGCCAGCAGCGTTGAGACACAGGGGTTTAATGGCTACACCTTC. Translating gives CASSVETQGFNGYTF.

This clone was detected a few times. The genes are TRBV7-9 and TRBJ1-5, with a possible D match to TRBD1 (6 bases). Germline V gene sequence: CDR1 SEHNR, CDR2 FQNEAQ (reference sequence). This CDR3 is 15 amino acids long. V lost 1 base and J lost 0, with 7 bases in between. CDR3 bases: TGTGCCAGCAGCTTAGGGGGGCATAGCAATCAGCCCCAGCATTTT. Residues: CASSLGGHSNQPQHF.